Included here is one T cell receptor beta chain sequence, with context. The target antigen is unknown. The entry originates in a study of shared clonotypes between healthy human individuals. Study results and limitations: There were few donors, and this limited the genetic and exposure-history diversity represented.

Authors' analysis steps: Junction-only immunoSEQ data arrived without quality scores, meaning filtering differed. The assay was immunoSEQ multiplex PCR, and TCRdb's table has in-frame clones only and misses some. V and J calls and clone size are given by that table; D and trimming were obtained from the DNA. The table includes roughly 500,000 clones, more than 65% detected once. The CDR3 length is 15 residues. The V gene lost 0 bases and the J gene lost 4 bases, with 13 bases spanning the gap. Looked up from germline, CDR1 is MNHEY and CDR2 is SVGAGI. Sequenced input: PBMCs. The sequence came from a woman in her forties in good health. Some clones in this sample may be carry-over from other donors' samples. This chain links TRBV6-5 with TRBJ2-7; no reliable D call. CDR3 bases: TGTGCCAGCAGTTACTCACGAAGGGTTGATTACGAGCAGTACTTC. Translating gives CASSYSRRVDYEQYF.